The source of this T cell receptor beta chain is a study of Graves' ophthalmopathy and Graves' hyperthyroidism. Findings of the study overall: The model predicted progression of ophthalmopathy with a sensitivity of about 70%, and its specificity was roughly 72%. Thyroid clonotypes that were expanded above 0.001 frequency mostly also appeared in blood. A model of 13 signatures distinguished ophthalmopathy from stable hyperthyroidism at around 90% sensitivity and 65% to 84% specificity.

At least ten counts were recorded for this clonotype. Antigen unknown. The V and J ends lost 3 bases and 1 base, in that order; junction bases with no gene match: 4. The CDR3 totals 15 residues. Per the germline V gene, CDR1 is SGHRS and CDR2 is YFSETQ. As the template, RNA transcripts were used to amplify TCR beta CDR3 regions. An opening RT-PCR round employed HTBI primers and preceded a second-round multiplex PCR. TCRdb ran MiXCR on the multiplex PCR reads and lists one entry per CDR3 protein. The table records 300,000 to 500,000 distinct CDR3 sequences, roughly 15% of them present only once. Certain patients were not enrolled. These were patients with other autoimmune diseases, uncontrolled infections, pregnancy or lactation.

The V call is TRBV5-1, the J call TRBJ2-7; 10 nucleotides align to TRBD2. The sample consisted of peripheral blood. This clonotype was sampled from a woman aged 18-35 years with stable Graves' hyperthyroidism. CDR3 sequence: CASSSSSGGSYEQYF. In DNA form, the CDR3 reads TGCGCCAGCAGCTCCTCTAGCGGGGGTTCCTACGAGCAGTACTTC.